These T cell receptor beta chains were read from a single sample in a study of cytomegalovirus exposure and HLA in healthy donors. The protocol was immunoSEQ multiplex PCR, while the TCRdb copy is restricted to in-frame clones and leaves out a portion. The sample gives 120,000 to 150,000 clones, about 79% of which show up once; approximately 1.5% is in the top ten. The sample consisted of PBMCs. The receptor set was obtained from a woman aged 25 to 39 in good health and CMV-seronegative. CDR3s include the opening cysteine and the closing phenylalanine or tryptophan. A D gene is named only where the DNA matches it firmly. Clone sizes are given selectively: once, few, many, or a class where the clone is expanded.

TRBD1	TRBV7-2	NA	TRBJ1-4	TGTGCCAGCAGCCTTAGCAGTGACAGGGGGCTTTGGGAAAAACTGTTTTTT	CASSLSSDRGLWEKLFF
NA	TRBV18	NA	TRBJ2-3	TGTGCCAGCTCACCGCGGGTCACAGATACGCAGTATTTT	CASSPRVTDTQYF
NA	TRBV29-1	NA	TRBJ1-2	TGCAGCGTTGATGGAGACAGCTTCTATGGCTACACCTTC	CSVDGDSFYGYTF
TRBD1	TRBV4-3	NA	TRBJ1-2	TGCGCCAGCAGCCACCTCTCCAGGGGGGACGGTGGCTACACCTTC	CASSHLSRGDGGYTF
TRBD1	TRBV10-2	once	TRBJ1-5	TGCGCCAGCAGCCCTGGGACAGGGGGAAGTCAGCCCCAGCATTTT	CASSPGTGGSQPQHF
NA	TRBV7-2	NA	TRBJ2-2	TGTGCCAGCACCTCCTCTTGGGCAGGGAACACCGGGGAGCTGTTTTTT	CASTSSWAGNTGELFF
NA	TRBV6-5	NA	TRBJ1-1	TGTGCCAGCAGCTCCAGGGTCACTGAAGCTTTCTTT	CASSSRVTEAFF
NA	TRBV9	NA	TRBJ1-3	TGTGCCAGCAGCGCCCAGGGACATGGAAACACCATATATTTT	CASSAQGHGNTIYF
NA	TRBV2	large	TRBJ1-2	TGTGCCAGCAGTATCGCGGCTCGGGAGGGCTACACCTTC	CASSIAAREGYTF
NA	TRBV28	NA	TRBJ2-7	TGTGCCAGCAGTGATCCGGGAGACTCCTACGAGCAGTACTTC	CASSDPGDSYEQYF
TRBD1	TRBV13	few	TRBJ1-3	TGTGCCAGCAGCTCGACAGGGGCGGGAAACACCATATATTTT	CASSSTGAGNTIYF
NA	TRBV7-8	few	TRBJ1-2	TGTGCCAGCAGCTTAGGTGGCTCCGTTGGCTACACCTTC	CASSLGGSVGYTF
TRBD2	TRBV7-2	few	TRBJ2-5	TGTGCCAGCAGCTCGACTAGCGGGGGGCCTTATGAGACCCAGTACTTC	CASSSTSGGPYETQYF
TRBD1	TRBV27	NA	TRBJ2-5	TGTGCCAGCAGGATGACAGGGTTAGAGACCCAGTACTTC	CASRMTGLETQYF
NA	TRBV7-8	once	TRBJ1-1	TGTGCCAGCAGCTTAGACAGACGAACCCAAGCTTTCTTT	CASSLDRRTQAFF
TRBD1	TRBV5-5	NA	TRBJ2-5	TGTGCCAGCAGCTCCTGGACAGGGGCCGAGACCCAGTACTTC	CASSSWTGAETQYF
TRBD1	TRBV6-1	NA	TRBJ1-5	TGTGCCAGCAGTCGGACAGGGATCGATCAGCCCCAGCATTTT	CASSRTGIDQPQHF
TRBD2	TRBV18	NA	TRBJ2-7	TGTGCCAGCTCACCATTGCCAAGCGGGGGCCTACTGCGCACCTACGAGCAGTACTTC	CASSPLPSGGLLRTYEQYF
TRBD2	TRBV7-3	few	TRBJ2-3	TGTGCCAGCAGCTTAATTGCTAGCGGGGATACGCAGTATTTT	CASSLIASGDTQYF
TRBD1	TRBV7-9	NA	TRBJ2-1	TGTGCCAGCAGCTCCGGGACAGGGGTAGGTGAGCAGTTCTTC	CASSSGTGVGEQFF
TRBD2	TRBV2	NA	TRBJ2-5	TGTGCCAGCAGGTTTAGCGGGGGGGCTGGGCAAGAGACCCAGTACTTC	CASRFSGGAGQETQYF
TRBD2	TRBV5-1	NA	TRBJ2-2	TGCGCCAGCAGCTATAGCGGGGCCAACACCGGGGAGCTGTTTTTT	CASSYSGANTGELFF
NA	TRBV4-1	NA	TRBJ1-3	TGCGCCAGCAGCCAGAGGGCAGTCCAAACTGGAAACACCATATATTTT	CASSQRAVQTGNTIYF
TRBD1	TRBV6-5	NA	TRBJ1-2	TGTGCCAGCAGGCCCGGGACAGGGAAGGAATATGGCTACACCTTC	CASRPGTGKEYGYTF
TRBD1	TRBV4-2	few	TRBJ2-7	TGTGCCAGCAGCCAAGCTCCGGGACAGTGGGAGCAGTACTTC	CASSQAPGQWEQYF
NA	TRBV6-1	many	TRBJ2-7	TGTGCCAGCAGTGAAGCCCGGACAGCGTACTACGAGCAGTACTTC	CASSEARTAYYEQYF
TRBD1	TRBV5-1	NA	TRBJ1-1	TGCGCCAGCAGCCGAGGACAGGGAATAGGTAGGGACACTGAAGCTTTCTTT	CASSRGQGIGRDTEAFF
TRBD2	TRBV5-4	NA	TRBJ2-6	TGTGCCAGCAGCTTGGGACGGGGGGGGCGTCTGTCTGGGGCCAACGTCCTGACTTTC	CASSLGRGGRLSGANVLTF
TRBD1	TRBV6-1	NA	TRBJ1-2	TGTGCCAGCAGTGACCCAGGGACAGTCAGAACCCATGGCTACACCTTC	CASSDPGTVRTHGYTF
NA	TRBV30	NA	TRBJ1-6	TGTGCCTGGAGTCCGGGAGTCATCAATTCACCCCTCCACTTT	CAWSPGVINSPLHF
NA	TRBV6-5	few	TRBJ2-1	TGTGCCAGCAGTCCAGGGTTGGGCACCAATGAGCAGTTCTTC	CASSPGLGTNEQFF
NA	TRBV7-8	NA	TRBJ1-2	TGTGCCAGCAGCCAACCCCGGGGGGGTGGCTACACCTTC	CASSQPRGGGYTF
NA	TRBV25-1	NA	TRBJ1-1	TGTGCCAGCAGTGAGGGGGCGATGAACACTGAAGCTTTCTTT	CASSEGAMNTEAFF
NA	TRBV6-5	NA	TRBJ1-6	TGTGCCAGCAGTCCCGAGAGCTCCTATAATTCACCCCTCCACTTT	CASSPESSYNSPLHF
TRBD1	TRBV5-4	NA	TRBJ1-6	TGTGCCAGCAGTTTCGACAGGGGTGGTTCACCCCTCCACTTT	CASSFDRGGSPLHF
NA	TRBV9	NA	TRBJ1-2	TGTGCCAGCAGCGCCGAGGTGGGGGACTCTGGCTACACCTTC	CASSAEVGDSGYTF
TRBD1	TRBV9	NA	TRBJ2-2	TGTGCCAGCACCCCGACAGGGGTAAACACCGGGGAGCTGTTTTTT	CASTPTGVNTGELFF
TRBD2	TRBV5-1	NA	TRBJ2-1	TGCGCCAGCAGCTTGGGGACTAGCGGGGGGAGTAGGAATGAGCAGTTCTTC	CASSLGTSGGSRNEQFF
TRBD2	TRBV7-2	NA	TRBJ2-3	TGTGCCAGCATCCCTCGGCAGCGGGGGCAAGATACGCAGTATTTT	CASIPRQRGQDTQYF
TRBD1	TRBV5-6	once	TRBJ2-1	TGTGCCAGCAGCTTTAGGCAGGGGGCTAGGAATGAGCAGTTCTTC	CASSFRQGARNEQFF
NA	TRBV10-3	NA	TRBJ2-7	TGTGCCATCAGTGAGCCGAGTGGCGGTTCGCCCTACGAGCAGTACTTC	CAISEPSGGSPYEQYF
NA	TRBV5-1	NA	TRBJ2-7	TGCGCCAGCAGTCCTTCCGGGGGAAACCCTACCTACGAGCAGTACTTC	CASSPSGGNPTYEQYF
TRBD1	TRBV6-5	few	TRBJ2-7	TGTGCCAGCAGTTTTCGACAGGGTGGCTACGAGCAGTACTTC	CASSFRQGGYEQYF
TRBD1	TRBV11-2	NA	TRBJ1-2	TGTGCCAGCAGCTTAGGAGACAGGGAACCCATCTATGGCTACACCTTC	CASSLGDREPIYGYTF
TRBD2	TRBV11-2	few	TRBJ2-7	TGTGCCAGCAGCTTACGGACTAGCGGGGGGAGTACCCCCTACGAGCAGTACTTC	CASSLRTSGGSTPYEQYF
NA	TRBV29-1	NA	TRBJ2-2	TGCAGCGTTGAGAGGCAGGGGAACACCGGGGAGCTGTTTTTT	CSVERQGNTGELFF
NA	TRBV29-1	once	TRBJ2-1	TGCAGCGTCGGGCAGACAGCAAATGAGCAGTTCTTC	CSVGQTANEQFF
NA	TRBV7-2	NA	TRBJ2-5	TGTGCCAGCAGCACCGGGGTGGGGGGATTTCAAGAGACCCAGTACTTC	CASSTGVGGFQETQYF
NA	TRBV6-5	NA	TRBJ2-2	TGTGCCAGCAGCCGCGGCGGGGAGCTGTTTTTT	CASSRGGELFF
TRBD2	TRBV4-1	NA	TRBJ2-3	TGCGCCAGCAGCCAGGCTAGCGGGGGGACTTTCACAGATACGCAGTATTTT	CASSQASGGTFTDTQYF
TRBD2	TRBV11-2	NA	TRBJ2-1	TGTGCCAGCAGCATAGCGGGGGGGGTAGGCGACAATGAGCAGTTCTTC	CASSIAGGVGDNEQFF
NA	TRBV5-1	NA	TRBJ2-1	TGCGCCAGCAGCTTGGGGGCGGGGGCTAACAATGAGCAGTTCTTC	CASSLGAGANNEQFF
NA	TRBV30	NA	TRBJ1-1	TGTGCCTGTCGGACAGAAAACGCTGGGGGCACTGAAGCTTTCTTT	CACRTENAGGTEAFF
NA	TRBV5-4	NA	TRBJ1-1	TGTGCCAGCAGCGTACCTGGGCGGGACACTGAAGCTTTCTTT	CASSVPGRDTEAFF
TRBD1	TRBV9	NA	TRBJ1-1	TGTGCCAGCAGCGAGGACAGGGGAAGGGACACTGAAGCTTTCTTT	CASSEDRGRDTEAFF